Detailed here is one T cell receptor (beta chain). These data come from a study of blood T cell repertoires in COVID-19. Assay: immunoSEQ multiplex PCR; the TCRdb copy retains only in-frame clones and omits some. The data show 100,000 to 150,000 clones, more than 70% seen once. V lost 5 bases and J lost 3; bases outside the gene matches: 9. Germline V gene data show CDR1 as SEHNR and CDR2 as FQNEAQ (reference sequence). CDR3 length: 15 residues. The sample consisted of peripheral blood. V gene TRBV7-9 combines with J gene TRBJ1-2, with 7 nucleotides matching TRBD1. The receptor comes from a woman aged 60 to 75 with acute or convalescent COVID-19. CDR3 sequence reads: CASSPPLDRDYGYTF. Written as DNA, the CDR3 is TGTGCCAGCAGCCCCCCTTTAGACAGGGACTATGGCTACACCTTC.